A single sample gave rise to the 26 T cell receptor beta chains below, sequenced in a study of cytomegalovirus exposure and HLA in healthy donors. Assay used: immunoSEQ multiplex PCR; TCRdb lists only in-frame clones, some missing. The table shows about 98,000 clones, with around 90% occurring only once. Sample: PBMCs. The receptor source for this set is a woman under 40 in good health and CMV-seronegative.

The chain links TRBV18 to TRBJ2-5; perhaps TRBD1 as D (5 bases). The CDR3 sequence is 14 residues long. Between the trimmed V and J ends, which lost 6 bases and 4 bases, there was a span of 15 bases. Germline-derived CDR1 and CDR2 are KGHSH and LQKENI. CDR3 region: CASSPDSFRETQYF. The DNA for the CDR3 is TGTGCCAGCTCCCCCGACAGCTTCCGAGAGACCCAGTACTTC.

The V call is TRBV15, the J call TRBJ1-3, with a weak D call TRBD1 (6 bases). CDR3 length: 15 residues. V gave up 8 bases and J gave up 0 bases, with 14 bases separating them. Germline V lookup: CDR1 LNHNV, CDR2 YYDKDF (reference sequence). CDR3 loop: CATGTRPISGNTIYF. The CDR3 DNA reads TGTGCCACCGGGACAAGACCAATCTCTGGAAACACCATATATTTT. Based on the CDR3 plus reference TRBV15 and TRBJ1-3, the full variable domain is DAMVIQNPRYQVTQFGKPVTLSCSQTLNHNVMYWYQQKSSQAPKLLFHYYDKDFNNEADTPDNFQSRRPNTSFCFLDIRSPGLGDTAMYLCATGTRPISGNTIYFGEGSWLTVV.

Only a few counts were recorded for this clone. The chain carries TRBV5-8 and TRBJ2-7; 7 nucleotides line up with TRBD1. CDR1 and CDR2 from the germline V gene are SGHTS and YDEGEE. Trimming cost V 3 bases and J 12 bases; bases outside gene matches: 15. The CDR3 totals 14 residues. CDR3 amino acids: CASSSGTVFAEGYF. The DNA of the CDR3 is TGTGCCAGCAGCTCCGGGACAGTATTTGCTGAGGGGTACTTC.

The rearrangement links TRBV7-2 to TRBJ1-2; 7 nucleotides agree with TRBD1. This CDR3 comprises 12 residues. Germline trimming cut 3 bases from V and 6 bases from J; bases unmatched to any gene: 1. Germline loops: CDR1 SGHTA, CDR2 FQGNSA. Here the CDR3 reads CASSLTGNGYTF. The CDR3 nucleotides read TGTGCCAGCAGCTTGACAGGGAATGGCTACACCTTC.

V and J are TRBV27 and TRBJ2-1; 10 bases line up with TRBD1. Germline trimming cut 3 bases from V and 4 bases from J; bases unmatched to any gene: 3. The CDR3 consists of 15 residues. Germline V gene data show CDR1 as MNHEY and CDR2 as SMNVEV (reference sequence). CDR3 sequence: CASSFRQGAYNEQFF. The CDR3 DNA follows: TGTGCCAGCAGTTTCCGACAGGGGGCTTACAATGAGCAGTTCTTC.

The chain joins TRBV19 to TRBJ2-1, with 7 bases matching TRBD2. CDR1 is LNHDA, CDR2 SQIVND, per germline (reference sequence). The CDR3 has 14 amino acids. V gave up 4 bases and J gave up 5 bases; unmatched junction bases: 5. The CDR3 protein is CASSRPSGHNEQFF. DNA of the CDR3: TGTGCCAGTAGTAGGCCTAGCGGACACAATGAGCAGTTCTTC.

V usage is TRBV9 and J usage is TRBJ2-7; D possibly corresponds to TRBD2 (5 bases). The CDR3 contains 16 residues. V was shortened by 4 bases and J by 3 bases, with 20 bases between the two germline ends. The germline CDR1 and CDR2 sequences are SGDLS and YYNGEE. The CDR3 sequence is CASSRDSDWILYEQYF. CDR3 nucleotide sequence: TGTGCCAGCAGCAGAGATTCGGACTGGATCCTCTACGAGCAGTACTTC.

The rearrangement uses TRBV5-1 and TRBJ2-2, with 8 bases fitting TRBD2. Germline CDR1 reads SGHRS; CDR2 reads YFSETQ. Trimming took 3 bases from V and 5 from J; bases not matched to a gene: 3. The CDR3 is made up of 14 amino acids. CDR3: CASSSRLATGELFF. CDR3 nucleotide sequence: TGCGCCAGCAGCTCCAGACTAGCGACCGGGGAGCTGTTTTTT.

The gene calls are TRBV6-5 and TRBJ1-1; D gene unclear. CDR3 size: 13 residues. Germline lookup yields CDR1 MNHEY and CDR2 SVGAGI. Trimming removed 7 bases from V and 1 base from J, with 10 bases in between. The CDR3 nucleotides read TGTGCCAGCACCTTGGGAGCGAACACTGAAGCTTTCTTT. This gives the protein CASTLGANTEAFF.

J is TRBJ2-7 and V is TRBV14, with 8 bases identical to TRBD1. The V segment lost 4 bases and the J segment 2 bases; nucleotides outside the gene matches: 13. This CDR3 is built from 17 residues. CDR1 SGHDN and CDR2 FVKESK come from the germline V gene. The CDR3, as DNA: TGTGCCAGCAGCCCTAAACCACCGGAGACAGGGGCCTACGAGCAGTACTTC. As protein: CASSPKPPETGAYEQYF.

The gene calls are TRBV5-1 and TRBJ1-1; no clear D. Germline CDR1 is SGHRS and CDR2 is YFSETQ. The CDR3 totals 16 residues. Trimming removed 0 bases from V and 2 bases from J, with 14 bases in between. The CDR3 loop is CASSLEASGVNTEAFF. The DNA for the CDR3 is TGCGCCAGCAGCTTGGAGGCTTCCGGGGTAAACACTGAAGCTTTCTTT.

The chain's CDR3 is CASSRGQDPYEQYF. The CDR3 coding sequence is TGTGCCAGCAGTCGCGGACAAGATCCCTACGAGCAGTACTTC. This sequence joins TRBV27 and TRBJ2-7; D is possibly TRBD1 (5 bases). CDR3 length: 14 amino acids. V lost 5 bases and J 2 bases, leaving 13 bases between the germline ends. Germline CDR1 and CDR2: MNHEY and SMNVEV (reference sequence).

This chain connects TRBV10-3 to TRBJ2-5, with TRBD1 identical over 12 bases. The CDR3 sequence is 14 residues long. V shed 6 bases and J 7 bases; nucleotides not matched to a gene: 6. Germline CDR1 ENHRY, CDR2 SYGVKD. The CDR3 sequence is CAISPGTGGPTQYF. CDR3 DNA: TGTGCCATCAGCCCCGGGACAGGGGGCCCGACCCAGTACTTC.

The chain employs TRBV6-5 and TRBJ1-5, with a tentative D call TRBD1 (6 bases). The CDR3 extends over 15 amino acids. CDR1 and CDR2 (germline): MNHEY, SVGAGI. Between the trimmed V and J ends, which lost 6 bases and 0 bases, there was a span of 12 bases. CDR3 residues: CASRRTDYSNQPQHF. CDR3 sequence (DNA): TGTGCCAGCAGACGGACAGATTATAGCAATCAGCCCCAGCATTTT.

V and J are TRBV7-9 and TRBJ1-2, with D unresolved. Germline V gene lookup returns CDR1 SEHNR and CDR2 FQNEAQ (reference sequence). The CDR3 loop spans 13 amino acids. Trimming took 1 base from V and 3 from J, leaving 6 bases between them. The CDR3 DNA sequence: TGTGCCAGCAGCTTAGGCGGAGACTATGGCTACACCTTC. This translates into CASSLGGDYGYTF. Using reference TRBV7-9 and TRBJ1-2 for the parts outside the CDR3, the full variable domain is DTGVSQNPRHKITKRGQNVTFRCDPISEHNRLYWYRQTLGQGPEFLTYFQNEAQLEKSRLLSDRFSAERPKGSFSTLEIQRTEQGDSAMYLCASSLGGDYGYTFGSGTRLTVV.

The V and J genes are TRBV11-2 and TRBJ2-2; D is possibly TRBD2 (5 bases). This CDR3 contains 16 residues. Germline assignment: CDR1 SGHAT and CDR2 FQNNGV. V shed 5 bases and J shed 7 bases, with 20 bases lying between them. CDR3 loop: CASSPRGIRPGGELFF. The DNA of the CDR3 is TGTGCCAGCAGCCCGCGAGGGATTAGGCCGGGCGGGGAGCTGTTTTTT.

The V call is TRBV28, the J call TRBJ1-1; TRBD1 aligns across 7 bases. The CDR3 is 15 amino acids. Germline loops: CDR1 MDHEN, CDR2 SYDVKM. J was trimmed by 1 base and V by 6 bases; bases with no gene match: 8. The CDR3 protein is CASRGAGTANTEAFF. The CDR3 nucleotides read TGTGCCAGCAGGGGGGCGGGGACAGCGAACACTGAAGCTTTCTTT.

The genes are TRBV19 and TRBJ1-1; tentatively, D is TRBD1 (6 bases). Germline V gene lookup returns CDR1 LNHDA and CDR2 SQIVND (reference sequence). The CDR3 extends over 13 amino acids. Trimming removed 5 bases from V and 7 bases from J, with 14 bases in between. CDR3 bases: TGTGCCAGTAGTCCTTTGACAGGCCTTGAAGCTTTCTTT. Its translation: CASSPLTGLEAFF.

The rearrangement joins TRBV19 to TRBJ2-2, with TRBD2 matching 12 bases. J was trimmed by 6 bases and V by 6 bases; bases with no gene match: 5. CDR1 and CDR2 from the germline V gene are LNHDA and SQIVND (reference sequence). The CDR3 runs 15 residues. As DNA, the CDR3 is TGTGCCAGTAGGCGACTAGCGGGAGCCCCCGGGGAGCTGTTTTTT. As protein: CASRRLAGAPGELFF.

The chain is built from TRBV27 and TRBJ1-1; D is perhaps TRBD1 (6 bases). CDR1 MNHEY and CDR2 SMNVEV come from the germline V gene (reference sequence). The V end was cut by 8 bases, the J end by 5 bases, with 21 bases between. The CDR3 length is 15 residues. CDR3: CASRQPGGRGTEAFF. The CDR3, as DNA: TGTGCCAGCCGCCAGCCGGGGGGGCGGGGGACTGAAGCTTTCTTT.

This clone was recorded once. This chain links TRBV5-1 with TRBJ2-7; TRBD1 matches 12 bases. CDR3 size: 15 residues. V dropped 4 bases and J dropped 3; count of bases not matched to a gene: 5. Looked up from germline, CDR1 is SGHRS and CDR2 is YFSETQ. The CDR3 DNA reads TGCGCCAGCAGCACCGGGACAGGGGGCAGCTACGAGCAGTACTTC. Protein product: CASSTGTGGSYEQYF.

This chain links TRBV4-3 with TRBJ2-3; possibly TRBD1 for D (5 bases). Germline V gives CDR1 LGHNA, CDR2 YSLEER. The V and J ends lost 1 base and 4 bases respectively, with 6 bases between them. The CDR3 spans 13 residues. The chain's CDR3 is CASSQGQSDTQYF. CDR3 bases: TGCGCCAGCAGCCAAGGACAGTCAGATACGCAGTATTTT.

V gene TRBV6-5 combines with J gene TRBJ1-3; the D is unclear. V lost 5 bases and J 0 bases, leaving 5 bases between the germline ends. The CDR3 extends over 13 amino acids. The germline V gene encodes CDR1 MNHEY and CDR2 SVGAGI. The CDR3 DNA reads TGTGCCAGCAGTCCAGTCTCTGGAAACACCATATATTTT. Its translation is CASSPVSGNTIYF.

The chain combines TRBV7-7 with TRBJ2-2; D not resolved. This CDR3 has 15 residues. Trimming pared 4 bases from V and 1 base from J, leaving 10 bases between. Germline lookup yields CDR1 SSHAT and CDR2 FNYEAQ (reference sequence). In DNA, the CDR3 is TGTGCCAGCAGCTCGCGCGCAGGGAACACCGGGGAGCTGTTTTTT. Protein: CASSSRAGNTGELFF. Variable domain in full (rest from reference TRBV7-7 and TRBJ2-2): GAGVSQSPRYKVTKRGQDVTLRCDPISSHATLYWYQQALGQGPEFLTYFNYEAQPDKSGLPSDRFSAERPEGSISTLTIQRTEQRDSAMYRCASSSRAGNTGELFFGEGSRLTVL.

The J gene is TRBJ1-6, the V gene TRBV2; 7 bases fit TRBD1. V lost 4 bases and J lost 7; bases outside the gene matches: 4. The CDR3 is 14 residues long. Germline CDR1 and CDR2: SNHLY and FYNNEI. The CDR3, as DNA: TGTGCCAGCAGTGCCCGGGACAGCAATTCACCCCTCCACTTT. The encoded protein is CASSARDSNSPLHF. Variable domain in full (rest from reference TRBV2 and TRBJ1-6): EPEVTQTPSHQVTQMGQEVILRCVPISNHLYFYWYRQILGQKVEFLVSFYNNEISEKSEIFDDQFSVERPDGSNFTLKIRSTKLEDSAMYFCASSARDSNSPLHFGNGTRLTVT.

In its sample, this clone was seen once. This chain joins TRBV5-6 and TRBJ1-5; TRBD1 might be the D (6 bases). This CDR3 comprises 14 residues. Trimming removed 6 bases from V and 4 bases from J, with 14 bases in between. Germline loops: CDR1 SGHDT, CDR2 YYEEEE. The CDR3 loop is CASNIGGRNQPQHF. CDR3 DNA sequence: TGTGCCAGCAACATAGGGGGAAGAAATCAGCCCCAGCATTTT. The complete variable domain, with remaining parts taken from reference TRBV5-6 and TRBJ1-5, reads DAGVTQSPTHLIKTRGQQVTLRCSPKSGHDTVSWYQQALGQGPQFIFQYYEEEERQRGNFPDRFSGHQFPNYSSELNVNALLLGDSALYLCASNIGGRNQPQHFGDGTRLSIL.